This T cell receptor beta chain was captured in a study of long-term antiretroviral therapy in people with HIV. Study conclusions and caveats: All time points showed a repertoire dominated by clones expanded before ART.

Version v3.0 of the immunoSEQ assay ran at survey level. Sequencing used immunoSEQ multiplex PCR; TCRdb keeps in-frame clones, though not all of them. The repertoire holds about 39,000 clones, with around 83% as singletons. CDR3 length: 15 residues. Trimming removed 2 bases from V and 6 bases from J; junction bases left unmatched: 9. Germline CDR1 is ENHRY and CDR2 is SYGVKD. This clone was seen a few times. Antigen: not known. The gene calls are TRBV10-3 and TRBJ1-2; TRBD1 agrees at 7 bases. Source: unsorted PBMCs, taken 3.1 years after starting antiretroviral therapy. The sequence was obtained from a woman aged 50 to 60 with HIV. The CDR3 DNA follows: TGTGCCATCAGTGAGGACAGGGATTTCGGCAATGGCTACACCTTC. It specifies CAISEDRDFGNGYTF.